Detailed here is one T cell receptor (beta chain). This clonotype is characterized as medium-sized (0.01 to 0.1%). The antigen this receptor binds is unknown. Base qualities were left out, and no much larger clone turns up one base away. These data come from a study of spatial heterogeneity in lung cancer (dated by TCRdb to about 2019). With regard to the full study: More beta-chain than alpha-chain transcripts were consistently detected, likely reflecting higher beta-chain transcript abundance. In the raw uncorrected reads, each unique combination of TCR and UMI appeared more than ten times on average. TCR alpha and beta repertoires were quantitatively compared across multiple tumor regions, matched nontumor lung and blood in non-small cell lung cancer. Nonsynonymous mutation counts, determined by whole-exome sequencing of tumor tissue, were related to features of the TCR repertoire. At surgery, both alpha and beta chains were TCR-sequenced in fewer than 250 tumor regions, about 64 matched nontumor lung samples and some 60 PBMC samples. General conclusions and limits of the study: Confirming at a functional level the hypothesis that regional TCRs recognize regional mutations was considered to require additional single-cell paired TCR alpha and beta sequencing. Ubiquitous expanded tumor TCRs showed up in blood more often at tumor resection than at routine follow-up.

This specimen's time point label, per the study, means: sample taken at primary tumor resection. TCR sequencing used whole RNA extracted from tumor and nontumor lung tissue, or from cryopreserved PBMC samples, without cell sorting. The donors were approximately 70 patients from the lung TRACERx cohort who had early-stage, untreated non-small cell lung cancer. Only patients for whom sufficient RNA was available from at least two tumor regions were selected for TCR sequencing. Library generation was performed with 5' RACE. These reads were obtained on a NextSeq 500. In the TCR library protocol, a unique molecular identifier was attached to each TCR cDNA molecule so that PCR and sequencing errors could be corrected. On the study's bioinformatics: TCR identification, UMI-based error correction and CDR3 extraction were all carried out with Decombinator tools. Expanded TCRs were defined as those above a frequency of 2 per 1,000, corresponding to the top 1% of the tumor frequency distribution. Renyi diversity was computed with the R vegan package after each repertoire had been subsampled 100 times to 5,000 TCRs. CDR3 similarity networks were built from amino acid triplet string-kernel similarity, with CDR3s being connected when pairwise similarity was above 0.82. The public reads were quality trimmed at Q25 with fastp and then assembled into clones with MiXCR by TCRdb, keeping productive beta chains. Entries are consolidated by CDR3 protein sequence, retaining the most common genes and DNA. These V and J calls are TCRdb output, not the study's own analysis. For this sample the table gives fewer than 7,500 distinct CDR3 sequences, of which over 15% were detected only once. The ten largest clones represent less than 20% of the sample.

The germline V gene encodes CDR1 MGHRA and CDR2 YSYEKL. The CDR3 measures 15 amino acids from cysteine to phenylalanine. The DNA shown is the 45-base CDR3, in frame from base 1. V lost 4 bases and J lost 8 bases, and the count of bases not matched to a germline gene is 6. Sample: PBMCs, taken at surgery. The sequence was collected from a female donor with early-stage non-small cell lung cancer. The chain links TRBV4-1 with TRBJ2-1, with 12 central nucleotides matching TRBD2. The DNA sequence is TGCGCCAGCAGCCCCCCTAGCGGGGGGGTGGATGAGCAGTTCTTC. It encodes CASSPPSGGVDEQFF.